This TCR beta chain is from a study of blood T cell repertoires in COVID-19 (dated by TCRdb to the early 2020s). Describing the broader study: The collaborator samples originated in the United States, Italy and Spain and spanned the acute and convalescent phases of COVID-19. Samples were obtained from the ongoing ImmuneRACE study (first 160 participants) and from over 1,000 subjects provided by 6 global collaborators. The prospective study material was composed of cDNA or gDNA derived from T cells, B-cell-depleted T cells, or PBMCs. Where available, HLA class I and class II types were taken from metadata supplied by the sample provider and were not determined by assay-based typing. The repertoires were released in a freely available public database intended as a resource for research on the immune response to SARS-CoV-2. Sample metadata almost always included a de-identified subject ID, COVID-19 status, age in years and sex. Subjects who had been exposed to COVID-19, were actively infected with it, or had recovered from it provided the deeply sampled blood TCRbeta repertoires that made up the dataset. Points the paper makes about the study in general: How much clinical and demographic metadata was included differed by source and by participant, and the metadata was provided uncurated.

In Seattle, one collaborating source enrolled patients while the infection was active and tracked those patients longitudinally over the course of disease. The collaborating institutions used their own protocols to collect whole blood in K2EDTA tubes. Collaborator samples were shipped for TCRbeta analysis as frozen whole blood, isolated PBMCs, or DNA extracted from either sample type. Concerning this clone: The specificity of this receptor is unknown. Base qualities are not at hand, and no much larger clone is one base apart.

The immunoSEQ Assay, a bias-controlled multiplex PCR, was used to amplify TCRbeta CDR3 regions from genomic DNA. For the original study's pipeline: The number of nucleated cells in each sample was estimated by amplification of reference gene primers within the assay. Sequence reads were collapsed and filtered to measure the absolute abundance of every unique TCRbeta CDR3 rearrangement. For each sample, productive Simpson clonality was calculated as the square root of Simpson's diversity index across productive rearrangements. TCRdb provides this immuneACCESS table in a form limited to in-frame rearrangements. Some clones are lacking; in checked studies, under half of them reflect an unresolved V gene, and why the rest are absent is not known. Clonal size and the V and J genes are those of that table, whereas D and trimming came from the DNA. The sample table shows more than 200,000 clones, and around 84% are seen once. Roughly 5% of the sample belongs to the ten largest clones.

Here V drops 5 bases and J drops 7 bases, and the junction holds 3 bases not matched to any gene. Inclusive of the bounding cysteine and phenylalanine, the CDR3 is 14 residues long. Only CDR3 DNA is held: 42 bases, read in frame from base 1. From the germline V gene, CDR1 is SGHTA and CDR2 is FQGNSA. Material for sequencing was peripheral blood. This receptor was obtained from a woman aged 55-75 years with COVID-19, enrolled during active disease. This chain is built from TRBV7-2 and TRBJ1-6, and 9 bases in between align with TRBD1. The CDR3 in this case is CASSDRGVNSPLHF. The DNA sequence follows: TGTGCCAGCAGCGACAGGGGGGTAAATTCACCCCTCCACTTT. The CDR3 plus the reference TRBV7-2 and TRBJ1-6 genes for the other parts give the full variable domain: GAGVSQSPSNKVTEKGKDVELRCDPISGHTALYWYRQSLGQGLEFLIYFQGNSAPDKSGLPSDRFSAERTGGSVSTLTIQRTQQEDSAVYLCASSDRGVNSPLHFGNGTRLTVT.